Described below is a single T cell receptor beta chain sequence and its context. Using immunoSEQ multiplex PCR, the repertoire was profiled, and TCRdb retains in-frame clones only, with some absent. The sample contains around 120,000 clones, around 83% of which appear only once. This specimen belongs to a study of T cell responses to AZD1222 COVID-19 vaccine. CDR1 and CDR2 (germline): KGHDR, SFDVKD. The CDR3 spans 16 residues. The ends lost 4 bases at V and 0 bases at J; junction bases unmatched: 7. Source: peripheral blood, taken 28 days after the second AZD1222 dose. This receptor was identified in an adult who received the AZD1222 COVID-19 vaccine. The rearrangement joins TRBV24-1 to TRBJ2-5, with TRBD1 matching over 7 bases. This CDR3 is CATSDPNDRDQETQYF. The CDR3 DNA reads as TGTGCCACCAGTGACCCTAACGACAGGGACCAAGAGACCCAGTACTTC.